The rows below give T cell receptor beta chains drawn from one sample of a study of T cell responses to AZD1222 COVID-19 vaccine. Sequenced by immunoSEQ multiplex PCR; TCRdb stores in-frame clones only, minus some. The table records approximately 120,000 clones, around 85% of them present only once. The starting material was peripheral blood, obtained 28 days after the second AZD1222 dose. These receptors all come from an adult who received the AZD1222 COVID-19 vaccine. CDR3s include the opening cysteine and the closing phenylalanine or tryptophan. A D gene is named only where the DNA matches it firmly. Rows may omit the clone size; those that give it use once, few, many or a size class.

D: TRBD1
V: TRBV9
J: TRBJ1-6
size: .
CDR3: CASSTQGQGGSPLHF
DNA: TGTGCCAGCAGCACCCAAGGACAGGGAGGTTCACCCCTCCACTTT

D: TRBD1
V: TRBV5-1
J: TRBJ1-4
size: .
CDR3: CASGQGVVATNEKLFF
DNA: TGCGCCAGCGGACAGGGGGTAGTTGCAACTAATGAAAAACTGTTTTTT

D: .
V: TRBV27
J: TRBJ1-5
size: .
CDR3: CASSLKGYNQPQHF
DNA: TGTGCCAGCAGTTTAAAGGGGTACAATCAGCCCCAGCATTTT

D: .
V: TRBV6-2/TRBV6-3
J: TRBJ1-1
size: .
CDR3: CASSEGSPEAFF
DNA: TGTGCCAGCAGCGAAGGGTCCCCTGAAGCTTTCTTT

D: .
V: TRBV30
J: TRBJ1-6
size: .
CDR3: CASNPQGGGSNSPLHF
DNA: TGTGCCTCCAACCCCCAGGGAGGCGGTTCAAATTCACCCCTCCACTTT

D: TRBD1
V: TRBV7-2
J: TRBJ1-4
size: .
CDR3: CASSRTGQENEKLFF
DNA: TGTGCCAGCAGCCGCACGGGACAGGAGAATGAAAAACTGTTTTTT

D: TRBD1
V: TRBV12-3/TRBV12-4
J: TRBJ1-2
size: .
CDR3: CASREVTGYRYTF
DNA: TGTGCCAGCAGGGAGGTGACAGGGTATCGCTACACCTTC

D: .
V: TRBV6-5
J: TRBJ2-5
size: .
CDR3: CASSYFGGDRETQYF
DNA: TGTGCCAGCAGTTACTTCGGGGGGGACAGAGAGACCCAGTACTTC

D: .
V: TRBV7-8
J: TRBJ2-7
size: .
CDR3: CASSYTSSYEQYF
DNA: TGTGCCAGCAGCTATACTAGCTCCTACGAGCAGTACTTC

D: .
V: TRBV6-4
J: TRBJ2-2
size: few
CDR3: CASSDEYRNTGELFF
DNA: TGTGCCAGCAGTGACGAGTACCGTAACACCGGGGAGCTGTTTTTT

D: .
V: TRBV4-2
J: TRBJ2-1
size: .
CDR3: CASSHPGNNEQFF
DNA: TGTGCCAGCAGCCACCCCGGGAACAATGAGCAGTTCTTC

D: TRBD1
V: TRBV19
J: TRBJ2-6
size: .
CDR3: CASSSRGPGANVLTF
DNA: TGTGCCAGTAGTAGCAGGGGGCCTGGGGCCAACGTCCTGACTTTC

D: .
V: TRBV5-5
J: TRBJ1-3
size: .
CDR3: CASSLLLQSSGNTIYF
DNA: TGTGCCAGCAGCTTGTTATTACAGTCCTCTGGAAACACCATATATTTT

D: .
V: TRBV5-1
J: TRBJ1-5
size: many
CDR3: CASSLGGGNQPQHF
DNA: TGCGCCAGCAGCTTGGGAGGCGGCAATCAGCCCCAGCATTTT

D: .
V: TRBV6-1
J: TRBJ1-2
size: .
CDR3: CASSESQDAYGYTF
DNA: TGTGCCAGCAGTGAAAGCCAGGACGCCTATGGCTACACCTTC

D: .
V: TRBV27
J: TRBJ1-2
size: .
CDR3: CASSTGRTRDFYGYTF
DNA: TGTGCCAGCTCAACTGGCAGGACCCGGGATTTCTATGGCTACACCTTC

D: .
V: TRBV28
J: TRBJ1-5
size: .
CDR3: CASSGDGYYSNQPQHF
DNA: TGTGCCAGCAGTGGTGACGGATACTATAGCAATCAGCCCCAGCATTTT

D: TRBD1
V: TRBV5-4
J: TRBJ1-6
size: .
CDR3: CASAKQGDNSPLHF
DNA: TGTGCCAGCGCTAAACAGGGGGATAATTCACCCCTCCACTTT

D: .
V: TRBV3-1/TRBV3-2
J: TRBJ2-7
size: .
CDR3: CASSQDLGVYEQYF
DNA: TGTGCCAGCAGCCAAGATTTGGGAGTCTACGAGCAGTACTTC

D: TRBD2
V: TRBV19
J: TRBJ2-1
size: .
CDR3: CASSSPKAGGYHEQFF
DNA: TGTGCCAGTAGTTCCCCCAAAGCGGGGGGGTATCATGAGCAGTTCTTC

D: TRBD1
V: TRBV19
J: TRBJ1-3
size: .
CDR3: CASMGQGTSGNTIYF
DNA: TGTGCCAGTATGGGACAGGGGACCTCTGGAAACACCATATATTTT

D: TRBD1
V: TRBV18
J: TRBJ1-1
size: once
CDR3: CASSLDRGRTEAFF
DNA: TGTGCCAGCTCACTGGACAGGGGGCGGACTGAAGCTTTCTTT

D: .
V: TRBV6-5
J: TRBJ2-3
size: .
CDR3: CASSYVRSGTQQYF
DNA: TGTGCCAGCAGTTACGTTCGCTCTGGGACACAGCAGTATTTT

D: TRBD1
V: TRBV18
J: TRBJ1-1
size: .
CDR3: CASSPEQGGLNTEAFF
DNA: TGTGCCAGCTCACCGGAACAGGGGGGGTTAAACACTGAAGCTTTCTTT

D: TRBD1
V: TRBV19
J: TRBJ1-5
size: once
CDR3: CASSSGTGGGQPQHF
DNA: TGTGCCAGTAGTAGCGGGACAGGGGGCGGTCAGCCCCAGCATTTT

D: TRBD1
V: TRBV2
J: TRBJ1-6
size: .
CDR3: CASSGQGESPLHF
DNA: TGTGCCAGCAGTGGACAGGGTGAATCACCCCTCCACTTT

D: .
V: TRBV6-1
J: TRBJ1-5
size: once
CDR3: CASSEGVGSWQPQHF
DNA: TGTGCCAGCAGTGAAGGGGTCGGTTCGTGGCAGCCCCAGCATTTT

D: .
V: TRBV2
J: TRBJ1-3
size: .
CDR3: CASSLGGGGNTIYF
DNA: TGTGCCAGCAGTCTGGGGGGTGGAGGAAACACCATATATTTT

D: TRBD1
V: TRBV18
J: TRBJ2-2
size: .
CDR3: CASSPPGQGLTGELFF
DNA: TGTGCCAGCTCACCGCCGGGACAGGGACTCACCGGGGAGCTGTTTTTT

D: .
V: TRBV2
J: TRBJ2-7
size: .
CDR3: CASSEETPQYF
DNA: TGTGCCAGCAGTGAGGAAACGCCACAGTACTTC

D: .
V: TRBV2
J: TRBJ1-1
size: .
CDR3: CASSVQGSTEAFF
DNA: TGTGCCAGCAGTGTTCAGGGAAGCACTGAAGCTTTCTTT

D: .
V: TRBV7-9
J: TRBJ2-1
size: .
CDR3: CASSSLGGGPNEQFF
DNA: TGTGCCAGCAGCTCCCTCGGTGGGGGGCCAAATGAGCAGTTCTTC

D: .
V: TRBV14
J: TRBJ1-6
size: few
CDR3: CASSQAGRRSYNSPLHF
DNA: TGTGCCAGCAGCCAAGCCGGAAGGAGGTCCTATAATTCACCCCTCCACTTT

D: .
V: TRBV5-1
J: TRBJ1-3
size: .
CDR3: CASSHEKPSGNTIYF
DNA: TGCGCCAGCAGCCACGAAAAGCCTTCTGGAAACACCATATATTTT

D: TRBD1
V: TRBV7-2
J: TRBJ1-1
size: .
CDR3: CASRMTGITEAFF
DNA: TGTGCCAGCAGAATGACAGGGATTACTGAAGCTTTCTTT

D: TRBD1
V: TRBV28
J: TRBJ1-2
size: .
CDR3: CASSSGTGEGYTF
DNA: TGTGCCAGCAGCTCCGGGACAGGAGAGGGCTACACCTTC

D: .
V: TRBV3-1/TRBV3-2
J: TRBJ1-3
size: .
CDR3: CASSQGAQGNTIYF
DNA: TGTGCCAGCAGCCAGGGGGCGCAGGGAAACACCATATATTTT

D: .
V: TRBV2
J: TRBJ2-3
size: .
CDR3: CASSQGSTDTQYF
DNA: TGTGCCAGCAGTCAAGGCAGCACAGATACGCAGTATTTT

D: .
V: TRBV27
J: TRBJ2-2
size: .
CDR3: CASSLQGPGELFF
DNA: TGTGCCAGCAGTTTACAGGGCCCCGGGGAGCTGTTTTTT

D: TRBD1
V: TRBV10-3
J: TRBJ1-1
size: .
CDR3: CAISHGDRAIGAEAFF
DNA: TGTGCCATCAGCCACGGGGACAGGGCTATTGGTGCTGAAGCTTTCTTT

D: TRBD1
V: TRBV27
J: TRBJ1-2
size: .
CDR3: CASSLGQGLYGYTF
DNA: TGTGCCAGCAGTCTAGGACAGGGTCTCTATGGCTACACCTTC

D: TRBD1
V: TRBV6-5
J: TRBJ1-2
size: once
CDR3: CASSPRTGRYYGYTF
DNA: TGTGCCAGCAGTCCCCGGACAGGGAGGTACTATGGCTACACCTTC

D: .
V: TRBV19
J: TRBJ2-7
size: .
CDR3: CASSLRVGSGDRNEQYF
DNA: TGTGCCAGTAGTCTTCGGGTCGGATCCGGGGATCGCAACGAGCAGTACTTC

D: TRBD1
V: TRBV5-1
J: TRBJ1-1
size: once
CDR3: CASSRGVTGVNSMNTEAFF
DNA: TGCGCCAGCAGCCGAGGTGTGACAGGGGTCAATTCCATGAACACTGAAGCTTTCTTT

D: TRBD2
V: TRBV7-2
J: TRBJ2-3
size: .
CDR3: CASSSDPAGPDTQYF
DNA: TGTGCCAGCAGCTCCGACCCAGCGGGGCCGGATACGCAGTATTTT

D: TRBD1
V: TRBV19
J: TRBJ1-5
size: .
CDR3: CASSLGRPGQGARQPQHF
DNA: TGTGCCAGTAGCCTAGGTCGCCCCGGACAGGGGGCAAGACAGCCCCAGCATTTT

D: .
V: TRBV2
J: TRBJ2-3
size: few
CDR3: CASSASGTDTQYF
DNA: TGTGCCAGCAGTGCTAGCGGCACAGATACGCAGTATTTT

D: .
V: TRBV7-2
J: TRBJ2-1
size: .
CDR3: CASSFDSNEQFF
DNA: TGTGCCAGCAGCTTCGACTCCAATGAGCAGTTCTTC

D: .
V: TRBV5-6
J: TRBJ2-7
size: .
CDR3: CASSRDASYEQYF
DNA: TGTGCCAGCAGCCGGGACGCCTCCTACGAGCAGTACTTC

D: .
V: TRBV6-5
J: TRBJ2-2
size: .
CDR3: CASSYSGGVGTGELFF
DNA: TGTGCCAGCAGTTACTCCGGGGGAGTAGGCACCGGGGAGCTGTTTTTT

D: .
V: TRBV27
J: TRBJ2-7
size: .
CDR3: CASSLSRGDYEQYF
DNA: TGTGCCAGCAGTCTCTCGAGGGGGGACTACGAGCAGTACTTC

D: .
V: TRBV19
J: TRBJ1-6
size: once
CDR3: CASSITLRDASPLHF
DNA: TGTGCCAGTAGTATCACCCTCCGGGATGCTTCACCCCTCCACTTT

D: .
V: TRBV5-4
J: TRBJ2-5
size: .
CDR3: CASSRTGDQTQYF
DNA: TGTGCCAGCAGCCGCACCGGGGATCAGACCCAGTACTTC

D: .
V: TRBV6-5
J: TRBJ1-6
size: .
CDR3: CASSYSAGIGSPLHF
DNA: TGTGCCAGCAGTTACTCAGCCGGGATCGGTTCACCCCTCCACTTT

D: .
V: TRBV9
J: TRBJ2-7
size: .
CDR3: CASSVNSPSAEQYF
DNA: TGTGCCAGCAGCGTAAACTCCCCCAGCGCCGAGCAGTACTTC